One sample yielded the 11 T cell receptor beta chains listed below, sequenced in a study of identical twins. From the 5' RACE reads, TCRdb called clonotypes with MiXCR, one entry per CDR3 protein. The data show about 790,000 distinct CDR3 sequences, roughly 18% seen once. These sequences were also reported in another study, on T cells expressing NK-cell markers.

The sample taken for sequencing was PBMCs. The receptors derive from a young woman in good health.

This clonotype was observed at least ten times. The rearrangement joins TRBV7-8 to TRBJ2-7; 7 bases are shared with TRBD1. The germline gives CDR1 SGHVS, CDR2 FQNEAQ. The CDR3 has 13 residues. V lost 5 bases to trimming and J lost 1 base; unmatched junction nucleotides: 2. The CDR3 bases are TGTGCCAGCAGCGGGACAGCTTCCTACGAGCAGTACTTC. Translated: CASSGTASYEQYF.

This clonotype showed up just a few times. The rearrangement links TRBV10-3 to TRBJ1-5, with D perhaps TRBD1 (5 bases). V was cut by 0 bases and J by 11 bases, with 11 bases left in between. Germline V lookup: CDR1 ENHRY, CDR2 SYGVKD. The CDR3 length is 13 residues. The CDR3 bases are TGTGCCATCAGTGAGTCGTGGGGGGGGGCCCAGCATTTT. It specifies CAISESWGGAQHF.

This chain links TRBV12-3 or TRBV12-4 with TRBJ1-2; D gene ambiguous. The CDR3 loop spans 12 amino acids. Trimming stripped 5 bases from V and 4 bases from J, with 8 bases between. CDR3 sequence reads: CASSNTAYGYTF. Here the CDR3 DNA reads TGTGCCAGCAGTAACACCGCCTATGGCTACACCTTC.

This clonotype was recorded many times. The V call is TRBV6-1, the J call TRBJ2-1; D gene unclear. The V gene lost 6 bases and the J gene lost 0 bases, with 15 bases spanning the gap. Per the germline V gene, CDR1 is MNHNS and CDR2 is SASEGT. The CDR3 is 16 amino acids. Here the CDR3 reads CASSRPSLYSYNEQFF. In DNA form, the CDR3 reads TGTGCCAGCAGCCGCCCATCCCTCTACTCCTACAATGAGCAGTTCTTC.

The J gene is TRBJ2-5, the V gene TRBV29-1, with TRBD1 matching 7 bases. The CDR3 is made up of 12 amino acids. Germline loops: CDR1 SQVTM, CDR2 ANQGSEA. V was clipped by 6 bases and J by 4 bases; unmatched bases: 5. CDR3 sequence: CSVNRGAETQYF. Written as DNA, the CDR3 is TGCAGCGTCAACAGGGGCGCAGAGACCCAGTACTTC.

The sample holds a few counts of this clonotype. The genes are TRBV5-1 and TRBJ2-6, with D unclear. V shed 1 base and J shed 0 bases, with 17 bases lying between them. Germline CDR1 reads SGHRS; CDR2 reads YFSETQ. The CDR3 has 19 residues. As DNA, the CDR3 is TGCGCCAGCAGCTTGAAATGGGGTCAGCCTGACTCTGGGGCCAACGTCCTGACTTTC. Its protein product is CASSLKWGQPDSGANVLTF.

The sample holds many counts of this clonotype. The chain employs TRBV20-1 and TRBJ2-7; D is possibly TRBD1 (5 bases). The germline V gene encodes CDR1 DFQATT and CDR2 SNEGSKA (reference sequence). The CDR3 is 17 amino acids. V lost 0 bases and J lost 9, with 27 bases in between. CDR3 coding DNA: TGCAGTGCTAGAGATACAGGAGTTGGGCAGCTTCAACCCCCGCAGTACTTC. It translates to CSARDTGVGQLQPPQYF.

This clonotype was counted between two and nine times. The V gene is TRBV20-1, the J gene TRBJ2-3; TRBD2 aligns across 9 bases. This CDR3 has 15 amino acids. CDR1 is DFQATT and CDR2 is SNEGSKA in the germline V gene (reference sequence). V lost 1 base, J lost 4 bases, and 6 bases stayed unmatched. The CDR3: CSARVGLAGADTQYF. The DNA for the CDR3 is TGCAGTGCTAGAGTAGGTTTAGCGGGGGCAGATACGCAGTATTTT.

In its sample, this clonotype was seen a few times. This rearrangement joins TRBV5-6 to TRBJ1-2, with a possible D match to TRBD1 (5 bases). The germline CDR1 and CDR2 sequences are SGHDT and YYEEEE. The CDR3 sequence is 13 residues long. With 5 bases removed from V and 4 bases from J, the gap between germline ends came to 12 bases. CDR3 nucleotides: TGTGCCAGCAGTGTCCGGGGGACCTATGGCTACACCTTC. This encodes CASSVRGTYGYTF.

This clonotype was seen repeatedly, ten times or more. The chain couples TRBV20-1 to TRBJ2-1; D is unresolved. This CDR3 has 11 residues. Germline CDR1 and CDR2: DFQATT and SNEGSKA (reference sequence). V lost 6 bases and J lost 8, with 11 bases in between. The chain's CDR3 is CSARAGYEQFF. The DNA of the CDR3 is TGCAGTGCCCGTGCCGGCTATGAGCAGTTCTTC.

This clonotype was observed a few times. The gene calls are TRBV12-3 or TRBV12-4 and TRBJ2-4, with a tentative D call TRBD2 (6 bases). V lost 3 bases, J lost 7 bases, and 13 bases lay in between. This CDR3 spans 14 amino acids. In DNA, the CDR3 is TGTGCCAGCAGTTTGGGGGGACGGGGGAACATTCAGTACTTC. It yields the protein CASSLGGRGNIQYF.